This T cell receptor (beta chain) was profiled in a study of T cell clones after liver transplantation. Overall study: In this trial, immunosuppression withdrawal was attempted within 2 years of liver transplant. Standard immunosuppression, with no induction, continued until 12-24 months after transplant. Findings and caveats of the study: Small, mixed patient groups and varying post-transplant times limit these conclusions. In 5 of 8 subjects, circulating graft-donor-reactive CD4 TCRbeta sequences fell significantly after transplant.

In regard to this clone: The antigen is unknown.

V was trimmed by 4 bases and J by 7 bases, leaving 16 bases between them. The CDR3 spans 14 residues. Per germline, CDR1 SGHVS and CDR2 FQNEAQ. Data came from immunoSEQ multiplex PCR; TCRdb stores just in-frame clones and leaves some out. The profile shows approximately 72,000 clones, over 85% of them singletons. This chain connects TRBV7-8 to TRBJ2-5, with D perhaps TRBD2 (6 bases). This TCR was recovered from a human donor who received a liver transplant. The material sequenced was CD4+ T cells from blood, taken before liver transplant. CDR3 region: CASSSGGTAATQYF. The CDR3 DNA follows: TGTGCCAGCAGCTCTGGCGGGACGGCGGCGACCCAGTACTTC.